The sequence of this T cell receptor (beta chain) was determined in a study of Ad26.COV2.S vaccination and SARS-CoV-2 variants. For the study at large: The Ad26.COV2.S arm of the COV1001 trial was where the donor was placed. Findings of the study overall: The placebo group had lower spike-specific TCR breadth than the vaccine recipients did. Substantial breadth was reported for post-vaccination spike-specific CD8+ and CD4+ T cells.

The protocol was immunoSEQ multiplex PCR, while the TCRdb copy is restricted to in-frame clones and leaves out a portion. This sample has about 350,000 clones, with about 88% found just once. V was shortened by 8 bases and J by 4 bases, with 12 bases between the two germline ends. CDR1 is SNHLY, CDR2 FYNNEI, per germline. The CDR3 covers 13 residues. Regarding treatment: about 20 received Ad26.COV2.S at low or high dose, single or two shots; 5 received placebo; per-sample allocation not given. Each sample was drawn 63 days after the first injection (of vaccine or placebo). In regard to this clone: The antigen remains undetermined.

V gene TRBV2 combines with J gene TRBJ1-5; possible D gene TRBD1, 6 bases. The TCR comes from a person between 18 and 60 years old who received the Ad26.COV2.S COVID-19 vaccine or a placebo. This specimen consisted of peripheral blood, obtained in a trial of Ad26.COV2.S vaccine versus placebo. The CDR3 DNA reads as TGTGCCAGCCATCCTACAGGGAATCAGCCCCAGCATTTT. Translated, it gives CASHPTGNQPQHF. The full variable domain, completed using reference TRBV2 and TRBJ1-5, is EPEVTQTPSHQVTQMGQEVILRCVPISNHLYFYWYRQILGQKVEFLVSFYNNEISEKSEIFDDQFSVERPDGSNFTLKIRSTKLEDSAMYFCASHPTGNQPQHFGDGTRLSIL.